The source of this TCR beta chain is a study of blood T cell repertoires in COVID-19. The assay was immunoSEQ multiplex PCR, and TCRdb's table has in-frame clones only and misses some. Among over 200,000 clones listed, approximately 84% were seen once. V lost 0 bases, J lost 6 bases, and 9 bases lay in between. The CDR3 runs to 14 residues. Germline V gives CDR1 LNHNV, CDR2 YYDKDF (reference sequence). The source of this sequence is a man over 45 with COVID-19, enrolled during active disease. Sequenced sample: peripheral blood. J is TRBJ2-4 and V is TRBV15, with D unclear. CDR3 DNA sequence: TGTGCCACCAGCAGAGACAGGAATGGAAACATTCAGTACTTC. Its translation is CATSRDRNGNIQYF.